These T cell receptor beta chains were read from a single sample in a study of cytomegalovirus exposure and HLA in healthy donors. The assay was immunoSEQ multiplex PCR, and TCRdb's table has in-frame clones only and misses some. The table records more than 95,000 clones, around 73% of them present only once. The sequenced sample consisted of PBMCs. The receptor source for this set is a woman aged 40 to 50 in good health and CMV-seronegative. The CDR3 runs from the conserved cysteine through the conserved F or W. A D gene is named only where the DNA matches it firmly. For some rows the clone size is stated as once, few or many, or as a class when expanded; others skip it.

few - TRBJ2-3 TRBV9 TGTGCCAGCAGCGGAGGGCCCCCGGGCACAGATACGCAGTATTTT CASSGGPPGTDTQYF
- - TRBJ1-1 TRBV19 TGTGCCAGTGGAGGAAGGGCAGTTCGAGGAGACACTGAAGCTTTCTTT CASGGRAVRGDTEAFF
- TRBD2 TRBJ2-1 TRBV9 TGTGCCAGCAGCTTCTTTAGCGGGAGGTCCAATGAGCAGTTCTTC CASSFFSGRSNEQFF
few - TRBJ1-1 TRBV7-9 TGTGCCAGCACCCCCACTGGTACAGCCGAAGCTTTCTTT CASTPTGTAEAFF
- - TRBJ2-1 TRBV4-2 TGTGCCAGCAGCCAAGGTGACCCGGGGGATGAGCAGTTCTTC CASSQGDPGDEQFF
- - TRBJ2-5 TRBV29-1 TGCAGCGTTGATCGGAGGGGCACCGGGGAGACCCAGTACTTC CSVDRRGTGETQYF
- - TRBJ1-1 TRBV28 TGTGCCAGCAGTTTGGAGGTCTCTGAAGCTTTCTTT CASSLEVSEAFF
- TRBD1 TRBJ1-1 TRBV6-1 TGTGCCAGCACCCGGCAGGGGGATAGATACACTGAAGCTTTCTTT CASTRQGDRYTEAFF
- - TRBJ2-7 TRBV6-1 TGTGCCAGCAGGGACTTCTACTACGAGCAGTACTTC CASRDFYYEQYF
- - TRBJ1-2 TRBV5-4 TGTGCCAGCAGCTCCTTGGGGAGGGCAGAACTCTATGGCTACACCTTC CASSSLGRAELYGYTF
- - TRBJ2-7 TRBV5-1 TGCGCCAGCAGCGAGCTAGTGGCGGGCGAGCAGTACTTC CASSELVAGEQYF
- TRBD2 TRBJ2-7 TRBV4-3 TGCGCCAGCAGCCCCGCCCGATCGACTAGCGGCGAGCAGTACTTC CASSPARSTSGEQYF
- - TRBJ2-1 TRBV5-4 TGTGCCAGCAGCTTGGCCCTTGTCTATGAGCAGTTCTTC CASSLALVYEQFF
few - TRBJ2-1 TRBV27 TGTGCCAGCACCCCCGGGACTTCCAACAATGAGCAGTTCTTC CASTPGTSNNEQFF
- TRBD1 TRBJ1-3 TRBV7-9 TGTGCCAGCAGCCAGGCAGGGGGCTCTGGAAACACCATATATTTT CASSQAGGSGNTIYF
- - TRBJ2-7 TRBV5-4 TGTGCCAGCAGCTTTACTAGCCGCCCCCCCTACGAGCAGTACTTC CASSFTSRPPYEQYF
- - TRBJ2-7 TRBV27 TGTGCCAGCAGTTTATACCCCGCGGCAGGGCCGTCCTACGAGCAGTACTTC CASSLYPAAGPSYEQYF
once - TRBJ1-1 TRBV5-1 TGCGCCAGCGGACCGGTGACTGGACTCAAACGCGAAGCTTTCTTT CASGPVTGLKREAFF
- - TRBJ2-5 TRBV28 TGTGCCAGCAGTTTAAAGGTCCGAGGTATCAGAGCGGAGTACTTC CASSLKVRGIRAEYF
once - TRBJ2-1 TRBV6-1 TGTGCCAGCAGTGAAAGAGGAGGGCCTGGGAATGAGCAGTTCTTC CASSERGGPGNEQFF
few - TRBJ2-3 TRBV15 TGTGCCACCAGCAGTACTAGAGGTGGCACAGATACGCAGTATTTT CATSSTRGGTDTQYF
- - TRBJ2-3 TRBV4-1 TGCGCCAGCAGCCAAACCGGGGCAGATACGCAGTATTTT CASSQTGADTQYF
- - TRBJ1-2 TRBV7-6 TGTGCCAGCAGCCAACCTCAGGGAAATGGCTACACCTTC CASSQPQGNGYTF
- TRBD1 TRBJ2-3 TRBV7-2 TGTGCCAGCAGCTTAGGACAGGGGTACACAGATACGCAGTATTTT CASSLGQGYTDTQYF
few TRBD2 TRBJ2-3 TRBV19 TGTGCCAGCTCGACTCTAGCGGCCACAGATACGCAGTATTTT CASSTLAATDTQYF
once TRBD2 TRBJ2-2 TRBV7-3 TGTGCCAGCAGCCTTCGGCTAGCGGGGACGGGCGGGGAGCTGTTTTTT CASSLRLAGTGGELFF
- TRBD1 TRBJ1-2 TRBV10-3 TGTGCCACCGGACAGGGGGCAATCTATGGCTACACCTTC CATGQGAIYGYTF
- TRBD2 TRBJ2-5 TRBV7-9 TGTGCCAGCAGCGACTGGGGACTACAAGAGACCCAGTACTTC CASSDWGLQETQYF
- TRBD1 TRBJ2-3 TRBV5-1 TGCGCCAGCGGGACAGGGGGCAGAGATACGCAGTATTTT CASGTGGRDTQYF
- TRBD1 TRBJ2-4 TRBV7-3 TGTGCCAGCAGCCAGCCGGGACAGGCTCAGTACTTC CASSQPGQAQYF
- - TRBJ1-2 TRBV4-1 TGCGCCAGCAGCCAAGACCGAGGAGGAAGTGGCTACACCTTC CASSQDRGGSGYTF
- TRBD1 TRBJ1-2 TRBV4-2 TGTGCCAGCAGTAATGAGGGGGCCTATGGCTACACCTTC CASSNEGAYGYTF
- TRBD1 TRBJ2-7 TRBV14 TGTGCCAGCAGCCCCTTCCCGTACGGACAGGGGGAAGCGTTCGGCTACGAGCAGTACTTC CASSPFPYGQGEAFGYEQYF
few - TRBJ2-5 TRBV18 TGTGCCAGCTCTCCTTACTATGGAGACCAAGAGACCCAGTACTTC CASSPYYGDQETQYF
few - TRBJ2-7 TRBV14 TGTGCCAGCAGCCCAAACCGTATACCCTATTACACAGGGGGGGACGAGCAGTACTTC CASSPNRIPYYTGGDEQYF
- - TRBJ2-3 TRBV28 TGTGCCAGCAGTTTCAGGCGGGTCACAGATACGCAGTATTTT CASSFRRVTDTQYF
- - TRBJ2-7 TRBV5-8 TGTGCCAGCAGCTTGAGCAGGGGCCCCTACGAGCAGTACTTC CASSLSRGPYEQYF
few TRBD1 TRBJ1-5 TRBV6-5 TGTGCCAGCAGTTACTCTTATCAGTCAGGGGGATGGCCCCAGCATTTT CASSYSYQSGGWPQHF
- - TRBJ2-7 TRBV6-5 TGTGCCAGCAGACCTACAGGGTACGACTCCTACGAGCAGTACTTC CASRPTGYDSYEQYF
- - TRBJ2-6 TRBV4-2 TGTGCCAGCAGCCAAGATGGAGACAGCTCTGGGGCCAACGTCCTGACTTTC CASSQDGDSSGANVLTF
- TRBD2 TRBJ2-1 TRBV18 TGTGCCAGCTCAGCAGCGGGGGGCTTTTCCTACAATGAGCAGTTCTTC CASSAAGGFSYNEQFF
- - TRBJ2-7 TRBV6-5 TGTGCCAGCAGCCCCGAGGTGTGGTCTGAGGAGCAGTACTTC CASSPEVWSEEQYF
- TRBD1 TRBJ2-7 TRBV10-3 TGTGCCATCAGGTTAGGGGGCACGGGCGAGCAGTACTTC CAIRLGGTGEQYF
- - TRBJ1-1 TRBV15 TGTGCCACCAGCAGAGATGGACAGTTCGCTTTCTTT CATSRDGQFAFF